This T cell receptor (beta chain) was sequenced for a study of T cells in Graves' hyperthyroidism and ophthalmopathy. Study outcomes and limitations: A median about 6.5 months before onset, the model predicted ophthalmopathy.

Concerning this clonotype: The antigen is not known.

Amplified regions were TCR beta CDR3 sequences from RNA transcripts. When the TCR CDR3 underwent first-round RT-PCR, the HTBI primer set was used. TCRdb recomputed calls from the multiplex PCR reads with MiXCR, one row per CDR3 protein. The sample has around 600,000 distinct CDR3 sequences, approximately 15% seen once. The CDR3 contains 15 residues. Trimming took 0 bases from V and 2 from J, leaving 8 bases between them. Germline V lookup: CDR1 LGHDT, CDR2 YNNKEL (reference sequence). In the ophthalmopathy cohort, Clinical Activity Score was at least 3, NOSPECS grade at least 4, and duration under 3 months. Patients were excluded for uncontrolled infection, other autoimmune disease, pregnancy or lactation.

The genes are TRBV3-1 and TRBJ1-3; no clear D. The receptor was derived from a middle-aged woman with Graves' ophthalmopathy. The sequencing input was blood. The CDR3 DNA follows: TGTGCCAGCAGCCAAGATTTGTCAGCTGGAAACACCATATATTTT. Residues: CASSQDLSAGNTIYF.